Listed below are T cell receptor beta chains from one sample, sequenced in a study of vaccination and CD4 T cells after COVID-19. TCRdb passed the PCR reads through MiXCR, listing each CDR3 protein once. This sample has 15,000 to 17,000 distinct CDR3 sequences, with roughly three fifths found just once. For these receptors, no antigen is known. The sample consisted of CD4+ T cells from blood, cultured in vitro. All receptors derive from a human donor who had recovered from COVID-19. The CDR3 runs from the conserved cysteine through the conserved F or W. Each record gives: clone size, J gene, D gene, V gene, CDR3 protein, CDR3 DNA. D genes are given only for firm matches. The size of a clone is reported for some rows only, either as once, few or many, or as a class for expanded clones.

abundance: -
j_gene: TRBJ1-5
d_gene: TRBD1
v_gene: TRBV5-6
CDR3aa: CASSLWQGGNQPQHF
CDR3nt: TGTGCCAGCAGCTTGTGGCAGGGGGGCAATCAGCCCCAGCATTTT

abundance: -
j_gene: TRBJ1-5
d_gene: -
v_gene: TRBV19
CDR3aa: CASRNRRGGVNQPQHF
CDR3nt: TGTGCCAGTAGGAACAGGCGAGGGGGAGTTAATCAGCCCCAGCATTTT

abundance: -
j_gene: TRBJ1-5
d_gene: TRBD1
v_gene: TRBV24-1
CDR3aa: CATSELGQGINQPQHF
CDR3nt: TGTGCCACCAGTGAGCTGGGACAGGGTATCAATCAGCCCCAGCATTTT

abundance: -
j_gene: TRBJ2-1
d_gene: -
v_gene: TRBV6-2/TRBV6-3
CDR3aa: CASRLGVHNEQFF
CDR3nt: TGTGCCAGCCGTCTAGGGGTTCACAATGAGCAGTTCTTC

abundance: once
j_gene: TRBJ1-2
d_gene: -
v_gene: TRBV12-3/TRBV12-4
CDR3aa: CASSLQGSGYTF
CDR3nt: TGTGCCAGCAGTTTACAGGGGAGCGGCTACACCTTC

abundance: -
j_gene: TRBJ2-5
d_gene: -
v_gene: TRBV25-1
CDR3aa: CASSEGGQETQYF
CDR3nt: TGTGCCAGCAGTGAGGGGGGACAAGAGACCCAGTACTTC

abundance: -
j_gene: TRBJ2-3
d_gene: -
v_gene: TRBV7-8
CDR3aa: CASSSQVLTTQYF
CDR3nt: TGTGCCAGCAGCTCTCAGGTGCTAACCACGCAGTATTTT

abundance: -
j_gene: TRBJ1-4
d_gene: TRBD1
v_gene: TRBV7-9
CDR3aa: CASSRGQGDEKLFF
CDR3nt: TGTGCCAGCAGCCGAGGACAGGGGGATGAAAAACTGTTTTTT

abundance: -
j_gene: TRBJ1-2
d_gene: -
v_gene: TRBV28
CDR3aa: CASSGTPPNYGYTF
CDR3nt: TGTGCCAGCAGTGGGACACCTCCTAACTATGGCTACACCTTC

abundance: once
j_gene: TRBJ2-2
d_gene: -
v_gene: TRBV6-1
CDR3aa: CASSSQGQSTGELFF
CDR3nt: TGTGCCAGCAGCTCCCAAGGGCAGTCCACCGGGGAGCTGTTTTTT

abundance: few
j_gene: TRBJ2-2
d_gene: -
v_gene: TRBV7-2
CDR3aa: CASSLRRPGAWGGELFF
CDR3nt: TGTGCCAGCAGCCTTAGGAGGCCGGGGGCGTGGGGCGGGGAGCTGTTTTTT

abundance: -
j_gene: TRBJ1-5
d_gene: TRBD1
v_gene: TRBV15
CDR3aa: CATSRDLIDRGGNQPQHF
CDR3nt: TGTGCCACCAGCAGAGATCTTATCGACAGGGGAGGCAATCAGCCCCAGCATTTT

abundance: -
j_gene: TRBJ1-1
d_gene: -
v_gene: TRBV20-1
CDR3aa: CSALGSLSESTEAFF
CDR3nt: TGCAGTGCCCTAGGGTCTCTCTCGGAGAGCACTGAAGCTTTCTTT

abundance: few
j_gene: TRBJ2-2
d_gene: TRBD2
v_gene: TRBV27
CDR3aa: CASRLAGGSGELFF
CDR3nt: TGTGCCTCTCGACTAGCGGGAGGATCCGGGGAGCTGTTTTTT

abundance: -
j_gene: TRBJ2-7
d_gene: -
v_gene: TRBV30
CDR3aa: CAWSFGYEQYF
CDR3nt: TGTGCCTGGAGCTTTGGCTACGAGCAGTACTTC

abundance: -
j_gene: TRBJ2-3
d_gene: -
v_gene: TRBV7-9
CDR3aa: CASSLQSDTQYF
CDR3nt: TGTGCCAGCAGCTTGCAGAGCGATACGCAGTATTTT

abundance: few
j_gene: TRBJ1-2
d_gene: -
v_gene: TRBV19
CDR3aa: CASSITRERGYTF
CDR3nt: TGTGCCAGTAGTATCACCAGGGAGCGTGGCTACACCTTC

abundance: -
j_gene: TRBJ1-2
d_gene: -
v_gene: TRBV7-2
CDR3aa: CASNSAGLIRHYGYTF
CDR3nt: TGTGCCAGCAACTCCGCAGGACTGATTAGACACTATGGCTACACCTTC

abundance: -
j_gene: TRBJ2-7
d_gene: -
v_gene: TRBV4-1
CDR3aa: CASSQDFTYEQYF
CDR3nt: TGCGCCAGCAGCCAAGATTTTACCTACGAGCAGTACTTC

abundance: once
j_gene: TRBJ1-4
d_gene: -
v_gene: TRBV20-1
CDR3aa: CSATRVGNEKLFF
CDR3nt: TGCAGTGCCACCAGGGTCGGTAATGAAAAACTGTTTTTT

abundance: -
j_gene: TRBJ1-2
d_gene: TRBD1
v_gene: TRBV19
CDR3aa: CASSLGQGVGANYGYTF
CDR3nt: TGTGCCAGTAGCCTCGGACAGGGAGTAGGAGCTAACTATGGCTACACCTTC

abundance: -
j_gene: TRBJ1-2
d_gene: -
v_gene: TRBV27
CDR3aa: CASRSSGTYGYTF
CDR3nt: TGTGCCAGCAGAAGTTCAGGGACCTATGGCTACACCTTC

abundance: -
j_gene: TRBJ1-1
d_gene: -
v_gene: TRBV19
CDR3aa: CASSQATGTEAFF
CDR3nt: TGTGCCAGTAGTCAAGCCACAGGGACTGAAGCTTTCTTT

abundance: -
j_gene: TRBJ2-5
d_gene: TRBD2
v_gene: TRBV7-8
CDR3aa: CASSLRLAEGRKETQYF
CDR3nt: TGTGCCAGCAGCTTACGACTAGCGGAGGGGCGGAAAGAGACCCAGTACTTC

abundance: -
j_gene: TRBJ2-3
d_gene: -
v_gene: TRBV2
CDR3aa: CASSEVAARDTDTQYF
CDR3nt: TGTGCCAGCAGTGAAGTAGCGGCGAGAGACACAGATACGCAGTATTTT

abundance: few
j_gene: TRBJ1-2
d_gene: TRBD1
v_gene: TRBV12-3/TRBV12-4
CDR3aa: CASAPGGKYYGYTF
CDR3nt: TGTGCCAGCGCGCCAGGGGGAAAGTACTATGGCTACACCTTC